This TCR beta chain comes out of a study of cytomegalovirus exposure and HLA in healthy donors. Across the whole study: The Caucasian-associated ancestry cluster contained about 80% of the roughly 370 genotyped donors. Notes on the study in general: The study flagged around 160 TCR beta chains as cytomegalovirus-associated. Sequencing depth across donors, presence/absence analyses assumed, was roughly uniform. Within a later analysis, the majority of CMV-associated TCR beta chains appeared HLA-restricted.

The ends were cut back, 7 bases at V and 8 bases at J, with 21 bases in the middle. The germline V gene has CDR1 SQVTM and CDR2 ANQGSEA. The CDR3 spans 14 residues. As for this clone: The antigen remains undetermined.

Primers included in the PCR were 60 Vbeta and 13 Jbeta primers. Produced via immunoSEQ multiplex PCR; TCRdb's table is partial and in-frame only. The sample gives 110,000 to 150,000 clones, roughly 80% of which show up once; 2.5% to 3% is in the top ten. V usage is TRBV29-1 and J usage is TRBJ2-1; possibly TRBD1 for D (6 bases). This TCR was sampled from a female donor in good health and CMV-seronegative. Sequenced input: PBMCs. The CDR3 loop reads CSGGGTGLFYEQFF. The CDR3 nucleotides read TGCAGCGGAGGCGGAACAGGGTTATTTTATGAGCAGTTCTTC.